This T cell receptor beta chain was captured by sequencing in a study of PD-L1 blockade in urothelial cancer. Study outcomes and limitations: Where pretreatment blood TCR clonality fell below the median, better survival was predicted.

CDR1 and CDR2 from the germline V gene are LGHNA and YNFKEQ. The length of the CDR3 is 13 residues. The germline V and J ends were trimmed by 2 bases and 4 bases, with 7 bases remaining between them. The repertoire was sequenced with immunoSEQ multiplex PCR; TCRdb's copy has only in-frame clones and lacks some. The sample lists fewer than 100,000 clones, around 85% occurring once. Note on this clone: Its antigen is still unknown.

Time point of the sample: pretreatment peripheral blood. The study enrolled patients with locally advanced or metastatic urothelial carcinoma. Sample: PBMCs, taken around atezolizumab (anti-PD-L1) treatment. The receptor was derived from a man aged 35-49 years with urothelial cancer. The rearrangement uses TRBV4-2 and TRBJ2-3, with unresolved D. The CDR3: CASSQTYSDTQYF. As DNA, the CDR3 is TGTGCCAGCAGCCAAACCTACTCAGATACGCAGTATTTT.